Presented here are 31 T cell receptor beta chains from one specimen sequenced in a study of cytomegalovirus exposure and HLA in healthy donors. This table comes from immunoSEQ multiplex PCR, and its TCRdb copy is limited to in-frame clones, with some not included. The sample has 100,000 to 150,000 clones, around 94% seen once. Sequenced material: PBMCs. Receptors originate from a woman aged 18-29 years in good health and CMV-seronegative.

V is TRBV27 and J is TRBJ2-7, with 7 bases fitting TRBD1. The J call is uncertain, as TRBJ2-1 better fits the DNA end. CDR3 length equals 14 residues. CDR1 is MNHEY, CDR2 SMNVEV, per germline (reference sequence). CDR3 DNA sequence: TGTGCCAGCAGTTTAATCGGACAGGTACACGAGCAGTTCTTC. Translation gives CASSLIGQVHEQFF.

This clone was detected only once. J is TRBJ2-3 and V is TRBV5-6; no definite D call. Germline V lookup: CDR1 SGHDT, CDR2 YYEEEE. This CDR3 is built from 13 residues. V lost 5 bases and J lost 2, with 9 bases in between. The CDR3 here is CASRGRDTDTQYF. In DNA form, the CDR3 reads TGTGCCAGCAGGGGCAGAGACACAGATACGCAGTATTTT. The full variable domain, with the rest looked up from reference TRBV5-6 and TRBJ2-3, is DAGVTQSPTHLIKTRGQQVTLRCSPKSGHDTVSWYQQALGQGPQFIFQYYEEEERQRGNFPDRFSGHQFPNYSSELNVNALLLGDSALYLCASRGRDTDTQYFGPGTRLTVL.

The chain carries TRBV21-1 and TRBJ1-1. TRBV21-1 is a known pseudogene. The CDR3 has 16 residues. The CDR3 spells CASSGTRGHLNTEAFF. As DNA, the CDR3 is TGTGCCAGCAGCGGAACGCGGGGGCATCTGAACACTGAAGCTTTCTTT.

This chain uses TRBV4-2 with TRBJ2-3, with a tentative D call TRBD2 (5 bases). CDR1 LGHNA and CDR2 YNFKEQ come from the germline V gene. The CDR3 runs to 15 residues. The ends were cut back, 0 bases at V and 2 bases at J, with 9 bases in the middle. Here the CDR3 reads CASSQDPAATDTQYF. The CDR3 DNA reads TGTGCCAGCAGCCAAGATCCAGCGGCCACAGATACGCAGTATTTT.

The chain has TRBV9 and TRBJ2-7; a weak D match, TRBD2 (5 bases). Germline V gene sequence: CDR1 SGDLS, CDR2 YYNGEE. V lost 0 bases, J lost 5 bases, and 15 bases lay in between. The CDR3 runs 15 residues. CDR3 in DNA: TGTGCCAGCAGCGTAGAGGATAGAGGGTGGGACGAGCAGTACTTC. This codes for CASSVEDRGWDEQYF.

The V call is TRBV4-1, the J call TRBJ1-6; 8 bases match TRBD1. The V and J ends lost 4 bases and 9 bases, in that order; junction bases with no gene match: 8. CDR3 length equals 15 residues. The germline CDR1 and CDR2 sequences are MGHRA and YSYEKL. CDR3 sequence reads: CASSRPGQVPSPLHF. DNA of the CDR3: TGCGCCAGCAGCCGCCCGGGACAGGTCCCTTCACCCCTCCACTTT.

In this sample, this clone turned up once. CDR3: CASSERTAPLYSNQPQHF. The CDR3 DNA reads TGTGCCAGCAGTGAGAGAACAGCACCTTTATATAGCAATCAGCCCCAGCATTTT. The chain employs TRBV6-1 and TRBJ1-5; D unresolved. This CDR3 comprises 18 residues. From germline, CDR1 is MNHNS and CDR2 SASEGT. Trimming took 3 bases from V and 0 from J, leaving 18 bases between them.

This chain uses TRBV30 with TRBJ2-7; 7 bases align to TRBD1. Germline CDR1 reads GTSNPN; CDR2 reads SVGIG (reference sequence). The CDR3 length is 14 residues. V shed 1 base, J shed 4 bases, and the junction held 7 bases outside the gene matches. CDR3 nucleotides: TGTGCCTGGAGTGGGACCGGGACAGATTACGAGCAGTACTTC. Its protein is CAWSGTGTDYEQYF.

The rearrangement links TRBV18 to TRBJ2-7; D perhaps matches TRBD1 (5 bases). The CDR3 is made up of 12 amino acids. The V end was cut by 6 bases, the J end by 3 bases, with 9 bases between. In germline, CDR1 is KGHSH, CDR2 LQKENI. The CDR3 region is CASSLDNYEQYF. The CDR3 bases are TGTGCCAGCTCTCTGGACAACTACGAGCAGTACTTC.

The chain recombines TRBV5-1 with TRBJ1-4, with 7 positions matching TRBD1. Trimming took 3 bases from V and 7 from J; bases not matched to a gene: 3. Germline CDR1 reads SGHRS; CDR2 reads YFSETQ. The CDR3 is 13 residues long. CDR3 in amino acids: CASSSGDSEKLFF. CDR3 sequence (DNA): TGCGCCAGCAGCTCGGGGGACAGTGAAAAACTGTTTTTT.

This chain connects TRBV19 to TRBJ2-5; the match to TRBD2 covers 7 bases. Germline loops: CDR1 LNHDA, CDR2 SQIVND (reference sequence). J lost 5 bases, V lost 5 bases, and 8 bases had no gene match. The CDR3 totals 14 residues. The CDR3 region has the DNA TGTGCCAGTAGTCTTTGGTTGGGGGGGGAGACCCAGTACTTC. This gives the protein CASSLWLGGETQYF.

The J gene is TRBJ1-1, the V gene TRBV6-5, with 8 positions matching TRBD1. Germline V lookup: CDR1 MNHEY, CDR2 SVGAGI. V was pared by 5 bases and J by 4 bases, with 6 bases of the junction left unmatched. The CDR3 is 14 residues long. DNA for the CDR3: TGTGCCAGCAGTCCTCAGGACAGGGTCACTGAAGCTTTCTTT. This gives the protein CASSPQDRVTEAFF.

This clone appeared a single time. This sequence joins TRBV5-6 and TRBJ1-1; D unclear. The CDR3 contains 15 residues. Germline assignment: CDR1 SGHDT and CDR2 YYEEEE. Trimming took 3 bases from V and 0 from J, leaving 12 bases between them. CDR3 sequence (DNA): TGTGCCAGCAGCTCTAGGACGGGGATGAACACTGAAGCTTTCTTT. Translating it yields CASSSRTGMNTEAFF.

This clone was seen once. CDR3 residues: CAINMGQQDYTF. CDR3 nucleotides: TGTGCCATCAACATGGGACAGCAAGACTACACCTTC. V is TRBV10-3 and J is TRBJ1-2; TRBD1 aligns across 7 bases. CDR1 is ENHRY, CDR2 SYGVKD, per germline. The CDR3 consists of 12 residues. V lost 7 bases, J lost 10 bases, and 9 bases stayed unmatched.

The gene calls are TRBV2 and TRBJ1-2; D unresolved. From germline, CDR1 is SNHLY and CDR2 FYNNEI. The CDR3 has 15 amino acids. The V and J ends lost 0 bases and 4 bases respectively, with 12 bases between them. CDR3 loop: CASSEARAGSYGYTF. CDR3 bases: TGTGCCAGCAGTGAAGCGCGAGCGGGATCCTATGGCTACACCTTC. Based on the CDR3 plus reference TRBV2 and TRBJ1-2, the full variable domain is EPEVTQTPSHQVTQMGQEVILRCVPISNHLYFYWYRQILGQKVEFLVSFYNNEISEKSEIFDDQFSVERPDGSNFTLKIRSTKLEDSAMYFCASSEARAGSYGYTFGSGTRLTVV.

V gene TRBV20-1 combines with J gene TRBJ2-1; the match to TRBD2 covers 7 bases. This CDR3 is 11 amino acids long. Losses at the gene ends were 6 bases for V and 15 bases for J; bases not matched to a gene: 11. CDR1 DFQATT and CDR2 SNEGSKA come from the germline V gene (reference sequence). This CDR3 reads CSAGEAGIPFF. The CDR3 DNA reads TGCAGTGCGGGGGAAGCGGGGATTCCGTTCTTC.

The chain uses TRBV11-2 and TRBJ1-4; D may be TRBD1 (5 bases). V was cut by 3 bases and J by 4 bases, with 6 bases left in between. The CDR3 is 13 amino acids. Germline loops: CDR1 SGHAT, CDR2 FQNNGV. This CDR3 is CASSLTDNEKLFF. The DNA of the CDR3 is TGTGCCAGCAGCTTGACAGATAATGAAAAACTGTTTTTT. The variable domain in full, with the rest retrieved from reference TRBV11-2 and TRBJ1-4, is EAGVAQSPRYKIIEKRQSVAFWCNPISGHATLYWYQQILGQGPKLLIQFQNNGVVDDSQLPKDRFSAERLKGVDSTLKIQPAKLEDSAVYLCASSLTDNEKLFFGSGTQLSVL.

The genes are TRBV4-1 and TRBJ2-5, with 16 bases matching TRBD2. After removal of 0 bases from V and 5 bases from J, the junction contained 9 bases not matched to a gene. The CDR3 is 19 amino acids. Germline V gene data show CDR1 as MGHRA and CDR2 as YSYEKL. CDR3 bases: TGCGCCAGCAGCCAAGAGGGGGGACTAGCGGGGGGGCCGCGGGAGACCCAGTACTTC. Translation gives CASSQEGGLAGGPRETQYF.

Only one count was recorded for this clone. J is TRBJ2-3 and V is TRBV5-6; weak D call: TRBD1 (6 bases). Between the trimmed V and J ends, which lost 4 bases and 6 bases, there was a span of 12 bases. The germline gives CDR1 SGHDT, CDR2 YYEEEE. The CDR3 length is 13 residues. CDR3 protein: CASSGQIFDTQYF. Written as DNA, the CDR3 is TGTGCCAGCAGCGGACAGATTTTCGATACGCAGTATTTT.

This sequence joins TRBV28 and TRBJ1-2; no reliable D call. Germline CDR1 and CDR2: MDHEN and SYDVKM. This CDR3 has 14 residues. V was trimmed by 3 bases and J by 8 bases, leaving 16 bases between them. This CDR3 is CASSFLSLVRGYTF. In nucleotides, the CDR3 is TGTGCCAGCAGTTTCCTGAGTCTCGTCCGGGGCTACACCTTC.

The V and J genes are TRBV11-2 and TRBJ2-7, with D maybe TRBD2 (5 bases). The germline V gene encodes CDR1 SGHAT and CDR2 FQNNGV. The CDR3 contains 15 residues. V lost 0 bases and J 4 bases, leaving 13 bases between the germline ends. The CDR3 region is CASSLDPEPGYEQYF. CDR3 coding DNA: TGTGCCAGCAGCTTAGATCCCGAGCCGGGATACGAGCAGTACTTC.

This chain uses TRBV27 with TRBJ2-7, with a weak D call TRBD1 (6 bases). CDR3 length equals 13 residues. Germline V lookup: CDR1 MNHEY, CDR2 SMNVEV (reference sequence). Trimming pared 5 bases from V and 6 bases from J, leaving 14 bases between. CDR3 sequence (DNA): TGTGCCAGCAGTCCAGGGACACCTGCCGAGCAGTACTTC. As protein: CASSPGTPAEQYF.

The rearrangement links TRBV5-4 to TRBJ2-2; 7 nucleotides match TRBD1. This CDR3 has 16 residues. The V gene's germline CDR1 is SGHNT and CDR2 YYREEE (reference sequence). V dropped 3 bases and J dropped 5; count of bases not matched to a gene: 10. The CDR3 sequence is CASSSGNRGWTGELFF. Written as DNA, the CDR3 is TGTGCCAGCAGCTCCGGGAACAGGGGATGGACCGGGGAGCTGTTTTTT.

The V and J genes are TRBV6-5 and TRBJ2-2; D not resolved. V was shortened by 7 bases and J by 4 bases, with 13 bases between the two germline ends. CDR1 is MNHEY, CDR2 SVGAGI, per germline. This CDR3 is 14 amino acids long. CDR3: CASKAGTLTGELFF. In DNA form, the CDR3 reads TGTGCCAGCAAAGCAGGTACCCTCACCGGGGAGCTGTTTTTT.

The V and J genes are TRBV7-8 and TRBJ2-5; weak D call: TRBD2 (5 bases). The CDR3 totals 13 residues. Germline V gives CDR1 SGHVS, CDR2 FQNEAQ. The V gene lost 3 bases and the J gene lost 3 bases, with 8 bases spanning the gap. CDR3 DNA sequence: TGTGCCAGCAGCTTCGTGGGAGAAGAGACCCAGTACTTC. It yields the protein CASSFVGEETQYF.

The CDR3 sequence is CASSEAGRYNEQFF. The CDR3 nucleotides are TGTGCCAGCAGTGAAGCGGGCAGATACAATGAGCAGTTCTTC. V and J are TRBV6-1 and TRBJ2-1; D uncertain. Trimming took off 0 bases at V and 4 bases at J, with 7 bases between the two ends. Germline-derived CDR1 and CDR2 are MNHNS and SASEGT. This CDR3 spans 14 amino acids.

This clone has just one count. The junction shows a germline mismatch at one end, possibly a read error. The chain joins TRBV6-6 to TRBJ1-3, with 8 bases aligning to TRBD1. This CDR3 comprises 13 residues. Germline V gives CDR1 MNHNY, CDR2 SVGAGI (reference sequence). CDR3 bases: TGTGCCAGCAGTTACTCGATTGGAGGACAGGGTATATTT. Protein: CASSYSIGGQGIF.

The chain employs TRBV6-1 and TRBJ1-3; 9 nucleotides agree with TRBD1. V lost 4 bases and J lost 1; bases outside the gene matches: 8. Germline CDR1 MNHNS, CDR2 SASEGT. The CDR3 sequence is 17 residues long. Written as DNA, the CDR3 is TGTGCCAGCAGTGCACAGAAACAGGGGGCGTCTGGAAACACCATATATTTT. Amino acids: CASSAQKQGASGNTIYF.

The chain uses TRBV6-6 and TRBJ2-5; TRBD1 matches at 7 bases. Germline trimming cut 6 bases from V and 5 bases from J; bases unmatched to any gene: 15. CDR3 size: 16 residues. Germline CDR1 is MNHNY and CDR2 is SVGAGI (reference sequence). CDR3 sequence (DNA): TGTGCCAGCAGGGACCGACTGGGACAGTTCTTGGAGACCCAGTACTTC. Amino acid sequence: CASRDRLGQFLETQYF.

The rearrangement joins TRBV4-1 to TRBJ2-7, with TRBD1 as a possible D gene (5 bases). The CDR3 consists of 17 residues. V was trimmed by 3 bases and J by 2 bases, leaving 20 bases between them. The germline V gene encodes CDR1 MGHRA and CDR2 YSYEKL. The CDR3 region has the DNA TGCGCCAGCAGCCATCTGATACAGGCCCGCCTTACCTACGAGCAGTACTTC. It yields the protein CASSHLIQARLTYEQYF.

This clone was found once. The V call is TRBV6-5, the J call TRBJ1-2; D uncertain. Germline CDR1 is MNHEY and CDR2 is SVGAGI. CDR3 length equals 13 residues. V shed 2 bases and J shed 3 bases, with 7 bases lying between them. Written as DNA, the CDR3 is TGTGCCAGCAGTTACGCAGCGGACTATGGCTACACCTTC. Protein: CASSYAADYGYTF.